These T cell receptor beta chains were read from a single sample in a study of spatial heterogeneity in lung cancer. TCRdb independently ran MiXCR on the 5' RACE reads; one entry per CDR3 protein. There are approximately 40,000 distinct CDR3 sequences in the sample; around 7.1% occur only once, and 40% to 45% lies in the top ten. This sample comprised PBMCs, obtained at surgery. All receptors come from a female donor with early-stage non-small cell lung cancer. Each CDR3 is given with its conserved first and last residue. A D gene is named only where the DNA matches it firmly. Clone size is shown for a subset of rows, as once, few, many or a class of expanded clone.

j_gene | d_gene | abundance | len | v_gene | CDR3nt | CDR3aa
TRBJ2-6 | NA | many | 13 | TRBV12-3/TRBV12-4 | TGTGCCAGCAGTTTCTCACAGGCCAACGTCCTGACTTTC | CASSFSQANVLTF
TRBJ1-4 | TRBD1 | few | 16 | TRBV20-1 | TGCAGTGCTCCAACGGGACAGGGATTAACTAATGAAAAACTGTTTTTT | CSAPTGQGLTNEKLFF
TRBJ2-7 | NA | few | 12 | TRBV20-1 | TGCAGTGCTAGCGGCAGCTACTACGAGCAGTACTTC | CSASGSYYEQYF
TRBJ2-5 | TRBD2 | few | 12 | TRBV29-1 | TGCAGCGTCTCTAGCGGGGGAGAGACCCAGTACTTC | CSVSSGGETQYF
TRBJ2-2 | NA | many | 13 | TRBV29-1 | TGCAGCGTGGCGGACCTGAACACCGGGGAGCTGTTTTTT | CSVADLNTGELFF
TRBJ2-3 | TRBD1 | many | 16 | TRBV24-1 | TGTGCCACCAGTGATGCCCGGACAGGGAGCACAGATACGCAGTATTTT | CATSDARTGSTDTQYF
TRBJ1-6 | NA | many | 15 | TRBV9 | TGTGCCAGCAGCGTAGGGACAGATCGTAGTTCACCCCTCCACTTT | CASSVGTDRSSPLHF
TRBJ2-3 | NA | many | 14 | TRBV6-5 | TGTGCCAGCAGGCGGTTACAGGGAAGGGATACGCAGTATTTT | CASRRLQGRDTQYF
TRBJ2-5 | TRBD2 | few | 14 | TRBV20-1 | TGCAGTGCTGCCCGACTAGCGCGACAAGAGACCCAGTACTTC | CSAARLARQETQYF
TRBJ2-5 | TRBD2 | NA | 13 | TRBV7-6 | TGTGCCAGCAGGAGCGGGGCGTCGGAGACCCAGTACTTC | CASRSGASETQYF
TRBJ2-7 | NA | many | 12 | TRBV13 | TGTGCCAGCAGCGAGGGCCCTTACGAGCAGTACTTC | CASSEGPYEQYF
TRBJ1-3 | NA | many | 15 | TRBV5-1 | TGCGCCAGCAGCTTTGGGAACCTCCCTGGAAACACCATATATTTT | CASSFGNLPGNTIYF
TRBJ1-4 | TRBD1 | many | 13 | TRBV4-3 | TGCGCCAGCAGCCAGGACAGGCTGGAAAAACTGTTTTTT | CASSQDRLEKLFF
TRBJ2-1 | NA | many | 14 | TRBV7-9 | TGTGCCAGCAGCTTAGCGTCTCAGACCCGGGGGCAGTTCTTC | CASSLASQTRGQFF
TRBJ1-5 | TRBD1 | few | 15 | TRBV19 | TGTGCCAGTGCCAGACAGGGCGGGGGCAATCAGCCCCAGCATTTT | CASARQGGGNQPQHF
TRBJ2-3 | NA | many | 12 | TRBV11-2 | TGTGCCAGCAGCCGTTCCTTGGATACGCAGTATTTT | CASSRSLDTQYF
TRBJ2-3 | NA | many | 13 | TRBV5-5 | TGTGCCAGCAGACCTGACTACACAGATACGCAGTATTTT | CASRPDYTDTQYF
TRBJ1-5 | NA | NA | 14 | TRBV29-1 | TGCAGCGTTCGCCTTGCTTCTAGCAATCAGCCCCAGCATTTT | CSVRLASSNQPQHF
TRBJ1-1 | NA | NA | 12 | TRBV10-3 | TGTGCCATCAGTGAGGGACTAGCTGAAGCTTTCTTT | CAISEGLAEAFF
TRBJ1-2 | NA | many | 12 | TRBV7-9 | TGTGCCAGCAGCCTACCCCAGGACCCCATTCTCTTC | CASSLPQDPILF
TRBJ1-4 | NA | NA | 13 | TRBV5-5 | TGTGCCAGCAGCTTGACCCCAAATGAAAAACTGTTTTTT | CASSLTPNEKLFF
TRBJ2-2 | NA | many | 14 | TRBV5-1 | TGCGCCAGCAGCTTGGTGGTGAACACCGGGGAGCTGTTTTTT | CASSLVVNTGELFF
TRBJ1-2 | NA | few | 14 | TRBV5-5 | TGTGCCAGCAGCGCCCTGCAAATTAGCTATGGCTACACCTTC | CASSALQISYGYTF
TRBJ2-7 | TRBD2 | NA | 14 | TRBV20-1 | TGCAGTGCTAGAGTGAGCGGGGGGGCGGACGAGCAGTACTTC | CSARVSGGADEQYF
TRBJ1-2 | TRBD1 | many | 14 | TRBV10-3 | TGTGCCATCAAGCCGGGACAGGGTGACTATGGCTACACCTTC | CAIKPGQGDYGYTF
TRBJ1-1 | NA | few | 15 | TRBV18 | TGTGCCAGCTCACCCGCGGGGGTTGGTAACACTGAAGCTTTCTTT | CASSPAGVGNTEAFF
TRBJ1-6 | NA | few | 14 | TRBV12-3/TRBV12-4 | TGTGCCAGCACCCCTTATCCCGGTAATTCACCCCTCCACTTT | CASTPYPGNSPLHF
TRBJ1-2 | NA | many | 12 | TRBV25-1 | TGTGCCAGCAGTGACGGATACTATGGCTACACCTTC | CASSDGYYGYTF
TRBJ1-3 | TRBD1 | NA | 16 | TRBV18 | TGTGCCAGCTCACCGGGCGGACAGGGGCCTGGAAACACCATATATTTT | CASSPGGQGPGNTIYF
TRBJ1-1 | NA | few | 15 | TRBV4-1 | TGCGCCAGCAGCCAAGAAGGGACACCGAACACTGAAGCTTTCTTT | CASSQEGTPNTEAFF
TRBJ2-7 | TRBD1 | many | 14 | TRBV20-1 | TGCAGTGCTAGAGGGGGACAGGAACCCTACGAGCAGTACTTC | CSARGGQEPYEQYF
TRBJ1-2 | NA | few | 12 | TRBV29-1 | TGCAGCGTTGAAGTTCCAGGAGGGGCGGAAACCTTC | CSVEVPGGAETF
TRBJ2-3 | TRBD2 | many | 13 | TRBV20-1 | TGCAGTGCTGAGAGCGGGGGGACAGATACGCAGTATTTT | CSAESGGTDTQYF
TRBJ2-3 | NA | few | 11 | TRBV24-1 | TGTGCCACCAGTGCAGGAGATACGCAGTATTTT | CATSAGDTQYF
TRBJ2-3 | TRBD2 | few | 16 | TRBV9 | TGTGCCAGCAGCGTCACCGGGACTAGTGGACCAGATACGCAGTATTTT | CASSVTGTSGPDTQYF
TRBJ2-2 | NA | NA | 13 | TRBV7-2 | TGTGCCAGCAGCCGTACTAACACCGGGGAGCTGTTTTTT | CASSRTNTGELFF
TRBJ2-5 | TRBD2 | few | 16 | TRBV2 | TGTGCCAGCAGTCGCCTACTAGCGGGGGTACAAGAGACCCAGTACTTC | CASSRLLAGVQETQYF
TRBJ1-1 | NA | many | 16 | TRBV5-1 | TGCGCCAGCAGCTTGGGACAAGGACAGCTCAACACTGAAGCTTTCTTT | CASSLGQGQLNTEAFF
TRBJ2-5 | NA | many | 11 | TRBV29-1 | TGCAGCGCCATAAAGGGGGAGACCCAGTACTTC | CSAIKGETQYF
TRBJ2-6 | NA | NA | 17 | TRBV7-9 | TGTGCCAGCAGCTTAGTAGCGAAGGGCTCTGGGGCCAACGTCCTGACTTTC | CASSLVAKGSGANVLTF
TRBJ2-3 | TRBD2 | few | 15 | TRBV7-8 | TGTGCCAGCACCTCCGGAGGACTAGGCACAGATACGCAGTATTTT | CASTSGGLGTDTQYF
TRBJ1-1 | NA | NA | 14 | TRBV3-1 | TGTGCCAGCAGCCACGGACATAAGAACACTGAAGCTTTCTTT | CASSHGHKNTEAFF
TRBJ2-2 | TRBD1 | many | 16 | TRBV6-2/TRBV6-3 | TGTGCCAGCAGTTACGGGCCGGGACAGGGTGAGGAGGAGCTGTTTTTT | CASSYGPGQGEEELFF
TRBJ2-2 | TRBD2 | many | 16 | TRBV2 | TGTGCCAGCAGTGGTGGACTAGCGGGGGTTTTGGGGGAGCTGTTTTTT | CASSGGLAGVLGELFF
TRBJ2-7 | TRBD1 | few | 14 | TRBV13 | TGTGCCAGCAGCTTAGTGGGACAGGGCTACGAGCAGTACTTC | CASSLVGQGYEQYF
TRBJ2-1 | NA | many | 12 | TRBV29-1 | TGCAGCAAGCTAGCCCCCTACAATGAGCAGTTCTTC | CSKLAPYNEQFF
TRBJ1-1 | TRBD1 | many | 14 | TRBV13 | TGTGCCAGCAGCTCCCCGGACAGGGGGACTGAAGCTTTCTTT | CASSSPDRGTEAFF
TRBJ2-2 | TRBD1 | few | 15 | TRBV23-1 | TGCGCCAGCAGTCAGGACAGGGTTTCTACCGGGGAGCTGTTTTTT | CASSQDRVSTGELFF